This TCR beta chain was obtained from a study of blood T cell repertoires in COVID-19. Study details: Some COVID-19 samples were acute and others convalescent; all came from the United States, Italy and Spain. Sources were T cells, B-cell-depleted T cells, or PBMCs; the material itself was cDNA or gDNA.

The repertoire was sequenced with immunoSEQ multiplex PCR; TCRdb's copy has only in-frame clones and lacks some. The top ten hold approximately 14% of the sample, which has fewer than 300,000 clones, about four fifths seen once. V dropped 0 bases and J dropped 0 bases, with 13 bases sitting between them. CDR1 is SGHRS and CDR2 is YFSETQ in the germline V gene. There are 17 residues in the CDR3. The rearrangement uses TRBV5-1 and TRBJ1-3, with D unresolved. The sequence came from a person aged 70 to 79 with COVID-19, enrolled during active disease. Specimen: peripheral blood. The CDR3 bases are TGCGCCAGCAGCTTGGGGTCAGGAACACTCTCTGGAAACACCATATATTTT. This translates into CASSLGSGTLSGNTIYF.